This entry lists 26 T cell receptor beta chains sequenced from one sample in a study of blood T cell repertoires in COVID-19. Only in-frame clones appear in the TCRdb table, and some are missing; sequencing was by immunoSEQ multiplex PCR. This sample has some 320,000 clones; over 90% occur once, and the top ten carry 3.9%. Sample: PBMCs or T cells enriched from blood (not recorded which). These receptors came from a woman aged 30 to 39 who had been exposed to COVID-19.

The V and J genes are TRBV2 and TRBJ1-2, with 8 bases that match TRBD1. V was pared by 3 bases and J by 4 bases, with 4 bases of the junction left unmatched. From germline, CDR1 is SNHLY and CDR2 FYNNEI. The CDR3 sequence is 14 residues long. CDR3 sequence: CASSDRGLPYGYTF. In nucleotides, the CDR3 is TGTGCCAGCAGTGACAGGGGGCTTCCCTATGGCTACACCTTC.

This clone occurred once. The chain couples TRBV5-1 to TRBJ1-2; 7 bases are a match to TRBD1. The germline V gene has CDR1 SGHRS and CDR2 YFSETQ. After removal of 4 bases from V and 4 bases from J, the junction contained 10 bases not matched to a gene. CDR3 size: 15 residues. CDR3 protein: CASSLGQAGTYGYTF. The CDR3 DNA follows: TGCGCCAGCAGCCTCGGACAGGCCGGGACCTATGGCTACACCTTC. Combining the CDR3 with reference TRBV5-1 and TRBJ1-2 gives the whole variable domain KAGVTQTPRYLIKTRGQQVTLSCSPISGHRSVSWYQQTPGQGLQFLFEYFSETQRNKGNFPGRFSGRQFSNSRSEMNVSTLELGDSALYLCASSLGQAGTYGYTFGSGTRLTVV.

The CDR3 sequence is CSVEAWGQGLGTGELFF. CDR3 nucleotide sequence: TGCAGCGTTGAAGCCTGGGGACAGGGTCTTGGGACCGGGGAGCTGTTTTTT. This chain links TRBV29-1 with TRBJ2-2; 9 nucleotides agree with TRBD1. Germline CDR1 reads SQVTM; CDR2 reads ANQGSEA. V was pared by 1 base and J by 5 bases, with 11 bases of the junction left unmatched. The CDR3 covers 17 residues.

The chain recombines TRBV5-1 with TRBJ1-6; 7 bases map to TRBD1. This CDR3 contains 18 residues. CDR1 SGHRS and CDR2 YFSETQ come from the germline V gene. The ends lost 0 bases at V and 10 bases at J; junction bases unmatched: 16. CDR3 coding DNA: TGCGCCAGCAGCTTGGTCGGCCTTGATCCCGACAGGGACTCACCCCTCCACTTT. Protein product: CASSLVGLDPDRDSPLHF.

The chain combines TRBV19 with TRBJ1-2; 9 bases are a match to TRBD1. V shed 5 bases, J shed 6 bases, and the junction held 7 bases outside the gene matches. The CDR3 is 14 amino acids. Germline assignment: CDR1 LNHDA and CDR2 SQIVND (reference sequence). This CDR3 is CASSATGGVDGYTF. The CDR3 DNA follows: TGTGCCAGTAGTGCCACAGGGGGCGTCGATGGCTACACCTTC.

This chain uses TRBV5-3 with TRBJ2-3; TRBD2 is a possible D gene (5 bases). TRBV5-3 is sorted into the ORF group, with uncertain function. The ends were cut back, 10 bases at V and 2 bases at J, with 17 bases in the middle. The CDR3 spans 14 residues. The DNA for the CDR3 is TGTGCCCCCCGGGGTAGCGTTTTCACAGATACGCAGTATTTT. Residues: CAPRGSVFTDTQYF.

The V and J genes are TRBV7-2 and TRBJ2-7, with TRBD1 matching over 9 bases. The junction had 12 bases not matched to a gene; V was cut back by 5 bases and J by 7 bases. The CDR3 has 15 amino acids. Per the germline V gene, CDR1 is SGHTA and CDR2 is FQGNSA. The CDR3 bases are TGTGCCAGCAGCGCACAGGGGGCTACTACGAGGGAGCAGTACTTC. Protein sequence: CASSAQGATTREQYF.

The CDR3 is CATSDLSGGSTDTQYF. The CDR3 DNA reads TGTGCCACCAGTGATTTGAGTGGGGGGAGCACAGATACGCAGTATTTT. This rearrangement joins TRBV24-1 to TRBJ2-3, with a possible D match to TRBD2 (6 bases). The CDR3 contains 16 residues. Germline assignment: CDR1 KGHDR and CDR2 SFDVKD. V lost 0 bases to trimming and J lost 0 bases, with 9 bases between them.

The genes are TRBV7-8 and TRBJ1-5; D possibly corresponds to TRBD1 (5 bases). The CDR3 contains 17 residues. The germline V and J ends were trimmed by 1 base and 2 bases, with 15 bases remaining between them. Germline V lookup: CDR1 SGHVS, CDR2 FQNEAQ. The DNA of the CDR3 is TGTGCCAGCAGCTTAGGTTTCGGGACTAGGGGCAATCAGCCCCAGCATTTT. This gives the protein CASSLGFGTRGNQPQHF.

The chain has TRBV2 and TRBJ1-2, with 10 bases matching TRBD1. The germline gives CDR1 SNHLY, CDR2 FYNNEI. V trimming: 4 bases; J trimming: 6 bases; junction bases outside the gene matches: 5. CDR3 length equals 14 residues. CDR3 coding DNA: TGTGCCAGCAGTGGGACAGGGGGGATCAATGGCTACACCTTC. Protein: CASSGTGGINGYTF.

This clone was detected only once. V is TRBV6-5 and J is TRBJ1-2; D is unresolved. Per the germline V gene, CDR1 is MNHEY and CDR2 is SVGAGI. Trimming cost V 6 bases and J 0 bases, with 8 bases left between them. The CDR3 consists of 13 residues. As DNA, the CDR3 is TGTGCCAGCAGACAGCAACCTAACTATGGCTACACCTTC. It encodes CASRQQPNYGYTF.

V gene TRBV5-6 combines with J gene TRBJ1-2; no clear D. V gave up 0 bases and J gave up 5 bases, with 17 bases separating them. The CDR3 consists of 16 residues. CDR1 is SGHDT, CDR2 YYEEEE, per germline. CDR3 nucleotide sequence: TGTGCCAGCAGCTTGGGCCTCGGTGATTCTCTTTATGGCTACACCTTC. This codes for CASSLGLGDSLYGYTF.

The chain employs TRBV7-6 and TRBJ2-7; the match to TRBD1 covers 12 bases. The CDR3 is made up of 17 amino acids. Germline CDR1 SGHVS, CDR2 FNYEAQ. V lost 5 bases, J lost 4 bases, and 12 bases stayed unmatched. The DNA for the CDR3 is TGTGCCAGCAGCCCGGGACAGGGGGCATCTCCCTTTTACGAGCAGTACTTC. Protein product: CASSPGQGASPFYEQYF.

The gene calls are TRBV5-4 and TRBJ2-5, with D perhaps matching TRBD2 (7 bases). The CDR3 length is 17 residues. CDR1 SGHNT and CDR2 YYREEE come from the germline V gene (reference sequence). The germline V and J ends were trimmed by 0 bases and 5 bases, with 20 bases remaining between them. The CDR3 reads CASSLVGGASRWETQYF. CDR3 nucleotides: TGTGCCAGCAGCTTGGTGGGGGGGGCAAGCCGTTGGGAGACCCAGTACTTC.

This clone was seen only once. The chain joins TRBV9 to TRBJ1-4, with D maybe TRBD1 (5 bases). CDR1 is SGDLS, CDR2 YYNGEE, per germline. V lost 3 bases and J lost 0, with 9 bases in between. This CDR3 region has 15 residues. For the CDR3, the DNA is TGTGCCAGCAGCGCCTTAGGGGCAACTAATGAAAAACTGTTTTTT. This codes for CASSALGATNEKLFF.

The chain is built from TRBV5-1 and TRBJ2-5; 13 nucleotides agree with TRBD2. This CDR3 spans 15 amino acids. V lost 6 bases and J lost 5; bases outside the gene matches: 7. Germline CDR1 and CDR2: SGHRS and YFSETQ. DNA of the CDR3: TGCGCCAGCACCAAAGGACTAGCGGGGGTGGAGACCCAGTACTTC. Translating gives CASTKGLAGVETQYF.

Only one count was recorded for this clone. The V call is TRBV7-8, the J call TRBJ1-5, with D uncertain. The CDR3 length is 15 residues. V shed 1 base and J shed 6 bases, with 13 bases lying between them. Germline V gene lookup returns CDR1 SGHVS and CDR2 FQNEAQ. Written as DNA, the CDR3 is TGTGCCAGCAGCTTAGGTCGTCAACGGGGTCAGCCCCAGCATTTT. Its protein product is CASSLGRQRGQPQHF.

This chain uses TRBV7-2 with TRBJ2-3, with D possibly TRBD2 on 7 matching bases. V was trimmed by 5 bases and J by 3 bases, leaving 15 bases between them. Germline CDR1 reads SGHTA; CDR2 reads FQGNSA. The CDR3 consists of 15 residues. The CDR3 coding sequence is TGTGCCAGCAGCCCCGGGGGCGGGGGAACAGATACGCAGTATTTT. As protein: CASSPGGGGTDTQYF.

This chain joins TRBV30 and TRBJ1-3, with D maybe TRBD1 (6 bases). Trimming pared 3 bases from V and 6 bases from J, leaving 12 bases between. CDR1 GTSNPN and CDR2 SVGIG come from the germline V gene (reference sequence). This CDR3 is built from 13 residues. As DNA, the CDR3 is TGTGCCTGGAGGGACTGGACAGTAAACACCATATATTTT. Amino acid sequence: CAWRDWTVNTIYF.

This chain connects TRBV6-5 to TRBJ2-2; D gene unclear. V was clipped by 2 bases and J by 7 bases, with 11 bases between them. The CDR3 extends over 14 amino acids. Germline V gene data show CDR1 as MNHEY and CDR2 as SVGAGI. CDR3 in DNA: TGTGCCAGCAGTTACCTTCTCTCGAGCGGGGAGCTGTTTTTT. This codes for CASSYLLSSGELFF.

This clone was seen a few times. For the CDR3, the DNA is TGTGCCAGCAGCACAGGGACAGGCCGTTTGGGTGGCTACACCTTC. Amino acids: CASSTGTGRLGGYTF. V usage is TRBV13 and J usage is TRBJ1-2, with 8 bases fitting TRBD1. The V gene end was trimmed by 5 bases and the J gene end by 7 bases; junction bases not matched to a gene: 12. The CDR3 spans 15 residues. Looked up from germline, CDR1 is PRHDT and CDR2 is FYEKMQ (reference sequence).

This rearrangement joins TRBV5-1 to TRBJ2-3; 12 nucleotides agree with TRBD2. The CDR3 length is 18 residues. Germline CDR1 and CDR2: SGHRS and YFSETQ. Trimming took 3 bases from V and 0 from J; bases not matched to a gene: 8. This chain's CDR3 is CASSWRLAGAPSTDTQYF. The DNA for the CDR3 is TGCGCCAGCAGCTGGAGACTAGCGGGGGCCCCTAGCACAGATACGCAGTATTTT. The full variable domain, rest sourced from reference TRBV5-1 and TRBJ2-3, is KAGVTQTPRYLIKTRGQQVTLSCSPISGHRSVSWYQQTPGQGLQFLFEYFSETQRNKGNFPGRFSGRQFSNSRSEMNVSTLELGDSALYLCASSWRLAGAPSTDTQYFGPGTRLTVL.

The chain combines TRBV3-1 (or the pseudogene TRBV3-2) with TRBJ1-1; 8 positions agree with TRBD1. CDR1 is LGHDT and CDR2 is YNNKEL in the germline V gene (reference sequence). After removal of 2 bases from V and 5 bases from J, the junction contained 4 bases not matched to a gene. The CDR3 spans 14 residues. The CDR3 is CASSQQGAGTEAFF. DNA of the CDR3: TGTGCCAGCAGCCAACAGGGGGCCGGAACTGAAGCTTTCTTT.

This clone has only one observation. The chain recombines TRBV4-3 with TRBJ1-2; D uncertain. The V gene lost 8 bases and the J gene lost 0 bases, with 10 bases spanning the gap. The germline CDR1 and CDR2 sequences are LGHNA and YSLEER. This CDR3 contains 13 residues. The DNA for the CDR3 is TGCGCCAGCGCTTCGGGAGCTAACTATGGCTACACCTTC. This translates into CASASGANYGYTF.

The chain links TRBV28 to TRBJ1-5; TRBD1 matches at 7 bases. V was pared by 5 bases and J by 7 bases, with 14 bases of the junction left unmatched. The CDR3 is 16 amino acids. The V gene's germline CDR1 is MDHEN and CDR2 SYDVKM. This CDR3 reads CASSPMKGRGLQPQHF. CDR3 sequence (DNA): TGTGCCAGCAGTCCCATGAAAGGCAGGGGGTTGCAGCCCCAGCATTTT. The complete variable domain, with remaining parts taken from reference TRBV28 and TRBJ1-5, reads DVKVTQSSRYLVKRTGEKVFLECVQDMDHENMFWYRQDPGLGLRLIYFSYDVKMKEKGDIPEGYSVSREKKERFSLILESASTNQTSMYLCASSPMKGRGLQPQHFGDGTRLSIL.

The V gene is TRBV13, the J gene TRBJ1-4; D possibly corresponds to TRBD1 (5 bases). The CDR3 runs to 14 residues. CDR1 PRHDT and CDR2 FYEKMQ come from the germline V gene (reference sequence). The germline V and J ends were trimmed by 3 bases and 1 base, with 6 bases remaining between them. This CDR3 is CASSFQGTNEKLFF. CDR3 bases: TGTGCCAGCAGCTTTCAGGGAACTAATGAAAAACTGTTTTTT.